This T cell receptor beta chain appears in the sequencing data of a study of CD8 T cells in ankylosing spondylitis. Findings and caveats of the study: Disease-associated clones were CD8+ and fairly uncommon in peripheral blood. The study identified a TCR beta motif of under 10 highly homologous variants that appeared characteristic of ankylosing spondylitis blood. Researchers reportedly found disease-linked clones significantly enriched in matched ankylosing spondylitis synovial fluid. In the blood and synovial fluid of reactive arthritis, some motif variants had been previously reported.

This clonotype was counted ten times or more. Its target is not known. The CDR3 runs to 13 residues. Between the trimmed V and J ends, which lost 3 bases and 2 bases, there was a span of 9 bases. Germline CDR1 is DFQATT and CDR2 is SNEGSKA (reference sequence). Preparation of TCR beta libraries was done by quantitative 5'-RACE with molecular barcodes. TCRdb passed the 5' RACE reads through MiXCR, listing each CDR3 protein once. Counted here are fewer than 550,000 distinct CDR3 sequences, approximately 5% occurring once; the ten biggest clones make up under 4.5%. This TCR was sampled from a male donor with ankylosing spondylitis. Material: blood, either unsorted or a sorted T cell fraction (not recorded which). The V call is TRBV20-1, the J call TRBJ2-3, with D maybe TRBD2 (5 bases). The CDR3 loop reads CSARGAPTDTQYF. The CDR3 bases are TGCAGTGCTAGGGGAGCGCCCACAGATACGCAGTATTTT.